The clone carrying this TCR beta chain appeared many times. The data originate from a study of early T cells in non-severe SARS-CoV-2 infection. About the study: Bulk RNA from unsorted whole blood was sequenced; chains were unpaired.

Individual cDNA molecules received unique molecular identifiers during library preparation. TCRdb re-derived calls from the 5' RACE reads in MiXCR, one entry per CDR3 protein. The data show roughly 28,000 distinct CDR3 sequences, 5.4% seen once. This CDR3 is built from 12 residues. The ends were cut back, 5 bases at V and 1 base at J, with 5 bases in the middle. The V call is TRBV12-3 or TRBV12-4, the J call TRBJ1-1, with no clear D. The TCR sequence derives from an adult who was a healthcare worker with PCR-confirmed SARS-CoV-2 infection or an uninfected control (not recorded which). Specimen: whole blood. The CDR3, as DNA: TGTGCCAGCAGTCGACAGAACACTGAAGCTTTCTTT. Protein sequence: CASSRQNTEAFF.